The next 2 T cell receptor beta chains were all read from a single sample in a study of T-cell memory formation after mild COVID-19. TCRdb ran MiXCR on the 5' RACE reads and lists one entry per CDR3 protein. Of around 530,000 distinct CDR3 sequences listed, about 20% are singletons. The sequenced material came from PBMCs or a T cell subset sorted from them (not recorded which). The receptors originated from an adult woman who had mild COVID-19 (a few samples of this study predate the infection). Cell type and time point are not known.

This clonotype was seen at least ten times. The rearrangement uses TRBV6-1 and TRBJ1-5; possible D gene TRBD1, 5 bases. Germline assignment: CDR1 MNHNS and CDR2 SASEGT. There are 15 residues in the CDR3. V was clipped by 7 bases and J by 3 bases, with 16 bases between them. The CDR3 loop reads CASNKGTRDNQPQHF. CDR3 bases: TGTGCCAGCAATAAGGGGACCAGGGACAATCAGCCCCAGCATTTT.

The CDR3 DNA follows: TGTGCCAGCAGTTTAGAGTTGGCGGGGGGCGCAGGAGAGACCCAGTACTTC. Translated, it gives CASSLELAGGAGETQYF. The genes are TRBV12-3 or TRBV12-4 and TRBJ2-5, with 8 bases that match TRBD2. The V and J ends lost 1 base and 4 bases, in that order; junction bases with no gene match: 11. The CDR3 totals 17 residues.